This T cell receptor (beta chain) originates from a study of blood T cell repertoires in COVID-19. The wider study: Sites across the United States, Italy and Spain contributed samples from acute and convalescent COVID-19. PBMCs, B-cell-depleted T cells, or T cells were the source of the cDNA or gDNA that made up the material.

Per the original data handling: Amplifying reference gene primers gave estimates of nucleated cell counts. This table comes from immunoSEQ multiplex PCR, and its TCRdb copy is limited to in-frame clones, with some not included. Clonal size and the V and J genes are those of that table, whereas D and trimming came from the DNA. The sample has around 140,000 clones; roughly 84% are singletons. The V gene end was trimmed by 2 bases and the J gene end by 9 bases; junction bases not matched to a gene: 8. The CDR3 spans 16 residues. Germline V gene data show CDR1 as KGHSH and CDR2 as LQKENI. Sequencing input: peripheral blood. The chain joins TRBV18 to TRBJ2-1, with TRBD1 identical over 12 bases. The sequence was obtained from a man between 60 and 75 years old with acute or convalescent COVID-19. DNA of the CDR3: TGTGCCAGCTCACCAGCGTACGGGACAGGGGGCGGTGAGCAGTTCTTC. Translated: CASSPAYGTGGGEQFF.